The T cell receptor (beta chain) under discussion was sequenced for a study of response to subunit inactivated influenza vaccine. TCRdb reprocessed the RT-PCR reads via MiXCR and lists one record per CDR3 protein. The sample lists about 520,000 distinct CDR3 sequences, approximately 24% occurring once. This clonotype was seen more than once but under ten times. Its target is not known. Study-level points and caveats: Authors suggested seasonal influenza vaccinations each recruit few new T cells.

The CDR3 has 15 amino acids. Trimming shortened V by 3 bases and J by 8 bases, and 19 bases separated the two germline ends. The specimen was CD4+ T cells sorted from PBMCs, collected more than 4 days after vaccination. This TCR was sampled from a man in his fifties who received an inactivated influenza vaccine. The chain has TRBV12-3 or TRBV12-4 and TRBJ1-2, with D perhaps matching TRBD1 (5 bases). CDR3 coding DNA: TGTGCCAGCAGTTTTCGGAACCACCCGGGGGGAGGCTACACCTTC. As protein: CASSFRNHPGGGYTF.